These 14 T cell receptor beta chains were all obtained from the same sample, sequenced in a study of CD8+CD57+ T cells in acquired aplastic anemia. CD8+CD57+ cell expansion, shown by flow cytometry, had occurred in the patients selected for sequencing. Genomic DNA templated the TCR beta VDJ and CDR3 profiling. MiXCR, applied by TCRdb to the reads, yields one record per CDR3 protein. The repertoire includes under 200,000 distinct CDR3 sequences, approximately 48% of them detected once, and approximately 9.7% sits in the top ten. Sequenced sample: sorted CD4+, CD8+, or CD8+CD57+ T cells (not recorded which) from PBMCs. These receptor sequences come from a human donor with aplastic anemia.

The V and J genes are TRBV15 and TRBJ1-5; D is ambiguous. The CDR3 extends over 13 amino acids. Trimming stripped 1 base from V and 7 bases from J, with 8 bases between. Germline V gene data show CDR1 as LNHNV and CDR2 as YYDKDF (reference sequence). The CDR3 DNA reads TGTGCCACCAGCAGAGGGGTCGGGCAGCCCCAGCATTTT. Translation: CATSRGVGQPQHF.

This clonotype was observed at least ten times. The chain uses TRBV20-1 and TRBJ1-2, with no clear D. CDR1 and CDR2 from the germline V gene are DFQATT and SNEGSKA (reference sequence). The CDR3 length is 19 residues. The V gene lost 0 bases and the J gene lost 9 bases, with 32 bases spanning the gap. As DNA, the CDR3 is TGCAGTGCTAGAGATGCAATTGGAGAACGGATTCCGCTCCCTGGGAGCTACACCTTC. Protein sequence: CSARDAIGERIPLPGSYTF.

The rearrangement links TRBV2 to TRBJ2-3; D possibly corresponds to TRBD2 (6 bases). The CDR3 is 13 amino acids. Germline V gene data show CDR1 as SNHLY and CDR2 as FYNNEI. CDR3 residues: CVEGGADADTQYF. CDR3 DNA: TGTGTTGAGGGCGGGGCTGACGCAGATACGCAGTATTTT.

This clonotype has only a few counts. V is TRBV15 and J is TRBJ1-2, with D perhaps matching TRBD1 (6 bases). The CDR3 is 17 residues long. V lost 0 bases and J lost 5, with 19 bases in between. The germline gives CDR1 LNHNV, CDR2 YYDKDF (reference sequence). CDR3 bases: TGTGCCACCAGCAGAGATTTTGCGTCTCCAAGGGGGTATGGCTACACCTTC. It specifies CATSRDFASPRGYGYTF.

The V call is TRBV29-1, the J call TRBJ2-7, with TRBD1 matching 9 bases. Germline V gene sequence: CDR1 SQVTM, CDR2 ANQGSEA. The CDR3 contains 13 residues. Trimming took 3 bases from V and 3 from J; bases not matched to a gene: 3. The CDR3 reads CSVDMGQGYEQYF. CDR3 nucleotide sequence: TGCAGCGTTGATATGGGACAGGGCTACGAGCAGTACTTC.

Of note for this clonotype: Since no conserved phenylalanine or tryptophan closes the CDR3, a read error is the likely cause. J is TRBJ1-6 and V is TRBV20-1, with a possible D match to TRBD1 (5 bases). Germline V gives CDR1 DFQATT, CDR2 SNEGSKA (reference sequence). The CDR3 is made up of 15 amino acids. V lost 2 bases and J lost 8, with 16 bases in between. CDR3 loop: CSARSRGGIDSPLHL. The CDR3 DNA is TGCAGTGCTAGATCAAGGGGAGGGATAGATTCACCCCTCCACCTT.

This clonotype was counted ten times or more. The CDR3 reads CATSPRTGSNEQFF. CDR3 in DNA: TGTGCCACCAGCCCGCGGACAGGGAGCAATGAGCAGTTCTTC. The chain employs TRBV15 and TRBJ2-1; 8 nucleotides agree with TRBD1. Germline trimming cut 5 bases from V and 6 bases from J; bases unmatched to any gene: 6. CDR3 length equals 14 residues. The V gene's germline CDR1 is LNHNV and CDR2 YYDKDF (reference sequence).

In this sample, this clonotype turned up many times. This rearrangement joins TRBV5-8 to TRBJ2-5; TRBD2 matches 15 bases. V was pared by 2 bases and J by 7 bases, with 6 bases of the junction left unmatched. The CDR3 length is 16 residues. Germline V gene sequence: CDR1 SGHTS, CDR2 YDEGEE. For the CDR3, the DNA is TGTGCCAGCAGCTTAGGACTAGCGGGAGGGTCTGGGACCCAGTACTTC. It yields the protein CASSLGLAGGSGTQYF.

There are many counts of this clonotype. This chain links TRBV19 with TRBJ1-2; D unclear. CDR3 length: 15 amino acids. The germline V and J ends were trimmed by 1 base and 8 bases, with 17 bases remaining between them. The germline gives CDR1 LNHDA, CDR2 SQIVND (reference sequence). In DNA, the CDR3 is TGTGCCAGTAGTATAGCCACTAAACCTACTGGGGGCTACACCTTC. It translates to CASSIATKPTGGYTF.

The chain uses TRBV6-5 and TRBJ1-1, with D perhaps matching TRBD1 (5 bases). The CDR3 has 13 amino acids. Germline assignment: CDR1 MNHEY and CDR2 SVGAGI. Trimming took 7 bases from V and 7 from J, leaving 16 bases between them. This chain's CDR3 is CASTGTDSYEAFF. DNA for the CDR3: TGTGCCAGCACCGGGACGGATTCTTATGAAGCTTTCTTT.

The chain employs TRBV14 and TRBJ2-1; D gene uncertain. The germline gives CDR1 SGHDN, CDR2 FVKESK. The germline V and J ends were trimmed by 0 bases and 9 bases, with 6 bases remaining between them. CDR3 length: 12 residues. The CDR3 nucleotides are TGTGCCAGCAGCCAAGAAGAGTCTGAGCAGTTCTTC. Amino acids: CASSQEESEQFF.

This clonotype has at least ten counts. This chain joins TRBV5-6 and TRBJ2-7; D is unclear. This CDR3 has 14 amino acids. The V end lost 3 bases, the J end lost 6 bases, and 16 bases lay between the germline ends. Germline V gene data show CDR1 as SGHDT and CDR2 as YYEEEE. The chain's CDR3 is CASSSRVGPSEQYF. The CDR3 nucleotides read TGTGCCAGCAGCTCCCGCGTAGGGCCCTCCGAGCAGTACTTC. Looking up the rest from reference TRBV5-6 and TRBJ2-7 gives the full variable domain: DAGVTQSPTHLIKTRGQQVTLRCSPKSGHDTVSWYQQALGQGPQFIFQYYEEEERQRGNFPDRFSGHQFPNYSSELNVNALLLGDSALYLCASSSRVGPSEQYFGPGTRLTVT.

This clonotype was counted ten times or more. CDR3 bases: TGCAGTGCTAGAGATTTCAACAGGGTGAACACTGAAGCTTTCTTT. Its translation: CSARDFNRVNTEAFF. The chain has TRBV20-1 and TRBJ1-1, with D maybe TRBD1 (6 bases). CDR3 length equals 15 residues. V lost 0 bases to trimming and J lost 0 bases, with 11 bases between them. Germline V gene sequence: CDR1 DFQATT, CDR2 SNEGSKA (reference sequence).

V and J are TRBV15 and TRBJ1-5, with TRBD1 matching over 8 bases. V shed 3 bases and J 0 bases; nucleotides not matched to a gene: 7. This CDR3 has 17 amino acids. The germline V gene has CDR1 LNHNV and CDR2 YYDKDF (reference sequence). The CDR3 DNA reads TGTGCCACCAGCAGGGAAAGGGACAGGAGTAGCAATCAGCCCCAGCATTTT. Residues: CATSRERDRSSNQPQHF.